The 14 T cell receptor beta chains below all came from one sample that was sequenced in a study of blood T cell repertoires in COVID-19. Measured with immunoSEQ multiplex PCR; TCRdb has only the in-frame clones, and not every one. Of about 94,000 clones listed, around 87% are singletons. The source material was peripheral blood. Receptors originate from a woman older than 75 with acute or convalescent COVID-19.

V gene TRBV27 combines with J gene TRBJ1-2; TRBD1 matches at 9 bases. V was pared by 10 bases and J by 6 bases, with 9 bases of the junction left unmatched. The CDR3 consists of 13 residues. The germline V gene has CDR1 MNHEY and CDR2 SMNVEV (reference sequence). The CDR3: CATAGDRVNGYTF. The CDR3 DNA is TGTGCCACCGCCGGGGACAGGGTTAATGGCTACACCTTC.

The CDR3 nucleotides read TGCAGCGTCTATAACCGAGGGGACAGGGTTGCGCCAGCTTTCTTT. Translated: CSVYNRGDRVAPAFF. The V gene is TRBV29-1, the J gene TRBJ1-1, with TRBD1 matching 9 bases. CDR1 is SQVTM and CDR2 is ANQGSEA in the germline V gene. The CDR3 contains 15 residues. V dropped 6 bases and J dropped 10; count of bases not matched to a gene: 18.

The chain recombines TRBV13 with TRBJ1-4, with D possibly TRBD1 on 5 matching bases. V was pared by 4 bases and J by 13 bases, with 19 bases between. This CDR3 is 14 amino acids long. Germline assignment: CDR1 PRHDT and CDR2 FYEKMQ (reference sequence). The CDR3 region is CASSSMGPTRRLFF. The CDR3 DNA reads as TGTGCCAGCAGCTCCATGGGGCCAACCCGGCGACTGTTTTTT.

This chain connects TRBV6-2 or TRBV6-3 to TRBJ2-2; weak D call: TRBD2 (6 bases). V shed 2 bases and J shed 2 bases, with 12 bases lying between them. Looked up from germline, CDR1 is MNHEY and CDR2 is SVGEGT. The CDR3 contains 16 residues. The CDR3, as DNA: TGTGCCAGCAGTTACCGTGAGCGGGCAAACACCGGGGAGCTGTTTTTT. It is translated as CASSYRERANTGELFF.

This clone turned up a few times. V gene TRBV14 combines with J gene TRBJ2-3; 10 bases align to TRBD1. Looked up from germline, CDR1 is SGHDN and CDR2 is FVKESK. The CDR3 loop spans 15 amino acids. V was pared by 5 bases and J by 4 bases, with 6 bases of the junction left unmatched. Written as DNA, the CDR3 is TGTGCCAGCAGCGACAGACAGGGGGCCGCAGATACGCAGTATTTT. It specifies CASSDRQGAADTQYF.

The chain uses TRBV6-6 and TRBJ1-2; D is unclear. Trimming cost V 5 bases and J 8 bases, with 12 bases left between them. Germline V gene sequence: CDR1 MNHNY, CDR2 SVGAGI (reference sequence). The CDR3 sequence is 12 residues long. CDR3 region: CASSRTEGGYTF. The DNA for the CDR3 is TGTGCCAGCAGTCGGACGGAGGGAGGCTACACCTTC.

This clone appeared once. The rearrangement uses TRBV11-1 and TRBJ2-3; 8 bases are shared with TRBD2. The CDR3 is 15 residues long. Germline CDR1 is SGHAT and CDR2 is FQDESV (reference sequence). The V gene end was trimmed by 9 bases and the J gene end by 6 bases; junction bases not matched to a gene: 14. The CDR3 nucleotides read TGTGCCAGTGAGAAGCGGGAGTTGGGAACGGATACGCAGTATTTT. Its translation: CASEKRELGTDTQYF. Full variable domain (missing parts from reference TRBV11-1 and TRBJ2-3): EAEVAQSPRYKITEKSQAVAFWCDPISGHATLYWYRQILGQGPELLVQFQDESVVDDSQLPKDRFSAERLKGVDSTLKIQPAELGDSAMYLCASEKRELGTDTQYFGPGTRLTVL.

The chain joins TRBV6-2 or TRBV6-3 to TRBJ2-5, with no clear D. From germline, CDR1 is MNHEY and CDR2 SVGEGT. The CDR3 spans 15 residues. Between the trimmed V and J ends, which lost 2 bases and 3 bases, there was a span of 13 bases. The CDR3 DNA follows: TGTGCCAGCAGTTACCGTCGCGGCGAGGAAGAGACCCAGTACTTC. This translates into CASSYRRGEEETQYF.

The genes are TRBV5-5 and TRBJ1-5, with no clear D. This CDR3 is 15 amino acids long. The germline gives CDR1 SGHKS, CDR2 YYEKEE (reference sequence). V lost 1 base and J lost 1, with 9 bases in between. CDR3 residues: CASSLLATSNQPQHF. The DNA for the CDR3 is TGTGCCAGCAGCTTGTTGGCAACGAGCAATCAGCCCCAGCATTTT.

A remark on this clone: One junction end disagrees with the germline gene, perhaps due to a read error. This chain connects TRBV12-5 to TRBJ1-1; D is unresolved. The CDR3 is 11 residues long. From germline, CDR1 is LGHNT and CDR2 FRNRAP. CDR3 coding DNA: TGTGCTAGTGGTCCCCCCAAAATGGTGAGCTTT. It yields the protein CASGPPKMVSF.

The V call is TRBV5-5, the J call TRBJ2-3; 8 bases are shared with TRBD1. J gave up 2 bases and V 2 bases, and 7 bases lay outside the gene matches. CDR1 SGHKS and CDR2 YYEKEE come from the germline V gene (reference sequence). The CDR3 runs 16 residues. DNA of the CDR3: TGTGCCAGCAGCTTAGTGACAGGGGCCCCCACAGATACGCAGTATTTT. Translated: CASSLVTGAPTDTQYF. Drawing the rest from reference TRBV5-5 and TRBJ2-3, the complete variable domain is DAGVTQSPTHLIKTRGQQVTLRCSPISGHKSVSWYQQVLGQGPQFIFQYYEKEERGRGNFPDRFSARQFPNYSSELNVNALLLGDSALYLCASSLVTGAPTDTQYFGPGTRLTVL.

V and J are TRBV5-6 and TRBJ1-2; 11 bases are shared with TRBD1. J was trimmed by 7 bases and V by 4 bases; bases with no gene match: 6. The germline CDR1 and CDR2 sequences are SGHDT and YYEEEE. This CDR3 spans 14 amino acids. CDR3 residues: CASSVPDRGPGYTF. DNA of the CDR3: TGTGCCAGCAGCGTACCGGACAGGGGGCCTGGCTACACCTTC.

In its sample, this clone was seen a few times. CDR3 in amino acids: CASSVAPAGGRTGELFF. In DNA, the CDR3 is TGTGCCAGCAGCGTAGCCCCCGCAGGGGGTAGGACCGGGGAGCTGTTTTTT. The rearrangement uses TRBV9 and TRBJ2-2, with 7 bases aligning to TRBD1. J lost 5 bases, V lost 0 bases, and 10 bases had no gene match. The V gene's germline CDR1 is SGDLS and CDR2 YYNGEE. This CDR3 has 17 residues.

This chain joins TRBV5-1 and TRBJ2-1; D is unresolved. Trimming took 2 bases from V and 5 from J, leaving 17 bases between them. The germline CDR1 and CDR2 sequences are SGHRS and YFSETQ. This CDR3 is 16 amino acids long. CDR3: CASSFSFTNTNNEQFF. CDR3 DNA sequence: TGCGCCAGCAGCTTTAGTTTTACTAACACTAACAATGAGCAGTTCTTC.